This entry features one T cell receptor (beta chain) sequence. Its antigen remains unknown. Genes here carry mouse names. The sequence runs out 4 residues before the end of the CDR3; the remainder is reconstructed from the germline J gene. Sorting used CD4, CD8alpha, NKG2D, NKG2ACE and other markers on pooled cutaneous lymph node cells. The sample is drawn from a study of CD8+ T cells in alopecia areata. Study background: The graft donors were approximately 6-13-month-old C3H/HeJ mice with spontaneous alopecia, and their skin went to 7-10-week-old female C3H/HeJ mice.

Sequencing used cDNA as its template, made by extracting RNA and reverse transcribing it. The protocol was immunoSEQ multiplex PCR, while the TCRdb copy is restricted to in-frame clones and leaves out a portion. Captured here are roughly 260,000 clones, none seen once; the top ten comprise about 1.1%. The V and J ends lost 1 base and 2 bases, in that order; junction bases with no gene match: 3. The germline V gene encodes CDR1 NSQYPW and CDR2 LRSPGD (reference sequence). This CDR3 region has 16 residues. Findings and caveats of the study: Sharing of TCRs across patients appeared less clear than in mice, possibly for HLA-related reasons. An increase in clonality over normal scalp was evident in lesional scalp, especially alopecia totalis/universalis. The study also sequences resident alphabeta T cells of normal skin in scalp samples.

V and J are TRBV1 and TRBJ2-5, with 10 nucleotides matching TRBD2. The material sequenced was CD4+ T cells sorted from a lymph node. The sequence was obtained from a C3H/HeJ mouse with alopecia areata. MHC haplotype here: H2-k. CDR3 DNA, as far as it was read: TGCACCTGCAGTGCAGTGACTGGGGGGAGCCAAGAC. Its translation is CTCSAVTGGSQD. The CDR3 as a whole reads CTCSAVTGGSQDTQYF.